The present T cell receptor beta chain was sequenced within a study of CD8 T cells in Susac syndrome (dated by TCRdb to the late 2010s). In terms of the full investigation: Whether CD8+ T cell activation and differentiation in Susac syndrome was antigen driven was tested using repertoire sequencing.

RNA was extracted with the RNeasy kit and about 0.5 to 1 ug was reverse transcribed using random hexamers. The immunoSEQ multiplex PCR assay, which covers 54 Vbeta and 13 Jbeta segments, was used to amplify TCR beta CDR3 regions. To correct PCR amplification bias, a synthetic template baseline was used for both primer optimization and computational correction. Under the source paper's analysis protocol: Reads were annotated to V, D and J genes according to IMGT and were analyzed with immunoSEQ Analyzer, with only productive sequences retained. Clonality was calculated as one minus the Shannon entropy normalized by log2 of the number of productive unique sequences. For each patient and control, public and private clones were evaluated within the 100 most prevalent clones. Susac-specific clones were defined as absent from healthy and MS cohorts, 1052 published viral clones and other ImmuneACCESS disease sequences. The raw public reads went through TCRdb reprocessing: fastp at Q25, MiXCR clone calling, in-frame beta chains kept. When rows share a CDR3 protein, they turn into one entry using the most common DNA and genes. These V and J calls derive from TCRdb rather than the authors' analysis. For this sample the table gives 150,000 to 200,000 distinct CDR3 sequences, of which roughly 95% were detected only once. The ten largest clones add up to over 0.09% of the sample.

To note about this clonotype: Its cognate antigen has yet to be identified. The sample holds no much larger clone one base away, and base qualities are not on file.

High-throughput TCR beta sequencing profiled peripheral blood CD8+ and CD4+ T cells from healthy donors, Susac syndrome patients and multiple sclerosis patients. Multiple sclerosis controls were treatment-naive patients with stable or active relapsing-remitting disease fulfilling revised McDonald criteria. Bulk CD8+ and CD4+ T cells were purified by magnetic negative isolation, while CD8+ TEMRA cells were enriched using FACS. Blood was drawn into EDTA tubes, processed within 24 hours, and PBMCs were isolated by density gradient centrifugation. PBMCs intended for TCR sequencing were cryopreserved in liquid nitrogen and thawed later in a water bath at 37 degrees C. The sorted or isolated CD4+, CD8+ and CD8+ TEMRA cells reached a purity of at least 90%. Broad study findings and their caveats: The TCR sequencing and HLA analysis was acknowledged to have included a relatively small number of individuals.

The clonotype was recovered from a human donor with multiple sclerosis. Sequenced material: CD4+ T cells from PBMCs.

The DNA sequence is TGTGCCAGCAGCCCCCTAGGACTAGCGGGGGTGGATGGTGAGCAGTTCTTC. This gives the protein CASSPLGLAGVDGEQFF. The sequence joins TRBV7-9 to TRBJ2-1, with TRBD2 matching 13 junction bases. Unmatched junction bases come to 13, with V trimmed by 5 bases and J by 9 bases. There are 17 amino acids in the CDR3, from cysteine to phenylalanine inclusive. The CDR3 DNA has 51 bases and is translated from base 1. CDR1 and CDR2 were assigned from the germline V gene (reference sequence) as SEHNR and FQNEAQ.